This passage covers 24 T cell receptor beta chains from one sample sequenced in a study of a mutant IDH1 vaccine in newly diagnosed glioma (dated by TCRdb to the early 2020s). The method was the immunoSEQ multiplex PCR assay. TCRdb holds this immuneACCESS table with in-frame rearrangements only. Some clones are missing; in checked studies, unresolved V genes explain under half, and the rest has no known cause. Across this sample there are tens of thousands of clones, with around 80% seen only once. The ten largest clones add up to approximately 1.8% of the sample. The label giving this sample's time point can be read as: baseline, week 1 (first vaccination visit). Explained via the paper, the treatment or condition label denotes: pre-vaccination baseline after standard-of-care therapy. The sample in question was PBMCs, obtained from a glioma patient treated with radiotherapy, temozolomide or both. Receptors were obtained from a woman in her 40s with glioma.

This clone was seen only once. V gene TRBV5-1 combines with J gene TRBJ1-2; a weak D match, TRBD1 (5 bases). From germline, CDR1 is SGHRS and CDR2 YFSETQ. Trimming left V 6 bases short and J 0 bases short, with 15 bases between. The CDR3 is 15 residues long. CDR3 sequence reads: CASNPGGASNYGYTF. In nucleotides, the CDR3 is TGCGCCAGCAACCCCGGAGGGGCTTCTAACTATGGCTACACCTTC.

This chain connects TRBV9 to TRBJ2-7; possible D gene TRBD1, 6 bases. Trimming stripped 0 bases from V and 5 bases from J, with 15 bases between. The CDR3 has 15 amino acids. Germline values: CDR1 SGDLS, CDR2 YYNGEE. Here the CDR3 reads CASSVGTDRSHEQYF. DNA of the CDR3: TGTGCCAGCAGCGTAGGGACAGACCGTTCTCACGAGCAGTACTTC.

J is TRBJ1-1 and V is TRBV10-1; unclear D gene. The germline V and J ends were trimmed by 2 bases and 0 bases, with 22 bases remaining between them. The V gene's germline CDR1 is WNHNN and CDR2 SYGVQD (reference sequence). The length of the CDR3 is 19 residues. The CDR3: CASSEKAGSDERMNTEAFF. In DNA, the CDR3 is TGCGCCAGCAGTGAGAAGGCCGGCTCCGATGAACGTATGAACACTGAAGCTTTCTTT.

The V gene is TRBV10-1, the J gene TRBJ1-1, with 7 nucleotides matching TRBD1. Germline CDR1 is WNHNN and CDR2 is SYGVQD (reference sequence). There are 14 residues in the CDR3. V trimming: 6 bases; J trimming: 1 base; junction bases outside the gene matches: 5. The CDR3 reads CASRRTGQNTEAFF. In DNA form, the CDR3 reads TGCGCCAGCAGGCGGACAGGTCAGAACACTGAAGCTTTCTTT.

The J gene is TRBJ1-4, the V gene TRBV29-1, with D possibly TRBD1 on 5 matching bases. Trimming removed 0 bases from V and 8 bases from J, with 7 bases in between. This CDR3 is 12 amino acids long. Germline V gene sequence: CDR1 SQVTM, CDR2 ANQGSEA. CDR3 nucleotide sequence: TGCAGCGTTGAAGATTGGGGGGAAAAACTGTTTTTT. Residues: CSVEDWGEKLFF.

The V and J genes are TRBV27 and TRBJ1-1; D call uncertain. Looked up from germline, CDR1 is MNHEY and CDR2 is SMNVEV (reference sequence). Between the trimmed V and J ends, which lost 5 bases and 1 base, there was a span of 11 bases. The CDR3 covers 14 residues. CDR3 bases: TGTGCCAGCAGTAAGGGCAGGCAGAACACTGAAGCTTTCTTT. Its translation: CASSKGRQNTEAFF.

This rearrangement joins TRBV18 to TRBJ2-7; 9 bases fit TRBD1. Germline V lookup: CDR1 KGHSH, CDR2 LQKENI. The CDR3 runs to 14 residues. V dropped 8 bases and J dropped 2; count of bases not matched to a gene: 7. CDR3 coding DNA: TGTGCCAGCCGGAAGGGACAGGGACCCTACGAGCAGTACTTC. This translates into CASRKGQGPYEQYF. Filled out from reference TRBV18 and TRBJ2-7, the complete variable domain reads NAGVMQNPRHLVRRRGQEARLRCSPMKGHSHVYWYRQLPEEGLKFMVYLQKENIIDESGMPKERFSAEFPKEGPSILRIQQVVRGDSAAYFCASRKGQGPYEQYFGPGTRLTVT.

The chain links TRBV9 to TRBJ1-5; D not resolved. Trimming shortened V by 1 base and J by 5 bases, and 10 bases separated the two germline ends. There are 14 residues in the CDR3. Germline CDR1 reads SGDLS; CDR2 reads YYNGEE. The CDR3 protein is CASSVTAVDQPQHF. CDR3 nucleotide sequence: TGTGCCAGCAGCGTAACGGCAGTGGATCAGCCCCAGCATTTT.

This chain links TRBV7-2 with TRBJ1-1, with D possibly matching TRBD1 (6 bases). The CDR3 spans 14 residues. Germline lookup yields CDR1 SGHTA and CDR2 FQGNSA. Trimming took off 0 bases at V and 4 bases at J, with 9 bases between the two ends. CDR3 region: CASSLAGAPTEAFF. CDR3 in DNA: TGTGCCAGCAGCTTAGCGGGGGCCCCCACTGAAGCTTTCTTT.

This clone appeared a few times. The CDR3 sequence is CASSPDGTNEKLFF. CDR3 nucleotide sequence: TGTGCCAGCAGCCCGGACGGAACTAATGAAAAACTGTTTTTT. This chain uses TRBV7-6 with TRBJ1-4, with D hard to call. Trimming took 5 bases from V and 1 from J, leaving 8 bases between them. The germline V gene encodes CDR1 SGHVS and CDR2 FNYEAQ. The CDR3 runs to 14 residues. Filled out from reference TRBV7-6 and TRBJ1-4, the complete variable domain reads GAGVSQSPRYKVTKRGQDVALRCDPISGHVSLYWYRQALGQGPEFLTYFNYEAQQDKSGLPNDRFSAERPEGSISTLTIQRTEQRDSAMYRCASSPDGTNEKLFFGSGTQLSVL.

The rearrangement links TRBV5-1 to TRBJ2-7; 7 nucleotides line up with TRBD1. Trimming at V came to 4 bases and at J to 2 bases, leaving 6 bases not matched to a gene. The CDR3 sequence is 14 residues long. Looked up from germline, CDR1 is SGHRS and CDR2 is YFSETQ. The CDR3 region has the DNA TGCGCCAGCAGCCCGGGACAGCCTCCCTACGAGCAGTACTTC. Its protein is CASSPGQPPYEQYF.

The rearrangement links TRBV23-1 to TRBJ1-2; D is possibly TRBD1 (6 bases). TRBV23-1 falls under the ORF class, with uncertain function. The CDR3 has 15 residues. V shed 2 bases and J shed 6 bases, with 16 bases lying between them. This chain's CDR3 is CASSQAQGWRDGYTF. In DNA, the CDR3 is TGCGCCAGCAGTCAAGCCCAGGGGTGGAGAGATGGCTACACCTTC.

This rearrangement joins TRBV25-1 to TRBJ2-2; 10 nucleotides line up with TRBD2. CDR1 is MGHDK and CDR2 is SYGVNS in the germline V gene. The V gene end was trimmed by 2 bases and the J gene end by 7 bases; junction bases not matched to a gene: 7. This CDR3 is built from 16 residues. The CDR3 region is CASSERSGGANGELFF. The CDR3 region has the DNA TGTGCCAGCAGTGAAAGGAGCGGGGGGGCCAACGGGGAGCTGTTTTTT.

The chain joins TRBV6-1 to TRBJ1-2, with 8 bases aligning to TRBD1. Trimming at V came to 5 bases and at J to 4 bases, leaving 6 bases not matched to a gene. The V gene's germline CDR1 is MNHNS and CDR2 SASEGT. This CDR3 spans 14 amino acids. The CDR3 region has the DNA TGTGCCAGCAGTCGGACAGGGTCAGGCTATGGCTACACCTTC. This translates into CASSRTGSGYGYTF.

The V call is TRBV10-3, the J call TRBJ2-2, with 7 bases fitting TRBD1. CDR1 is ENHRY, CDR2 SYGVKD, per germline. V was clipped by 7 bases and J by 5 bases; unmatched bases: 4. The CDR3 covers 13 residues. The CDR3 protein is CAIKRQGTGELFF. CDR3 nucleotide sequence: TGTGCCATCAAAAGACAGGGTACCGGGGAGCTGTTTTTT.

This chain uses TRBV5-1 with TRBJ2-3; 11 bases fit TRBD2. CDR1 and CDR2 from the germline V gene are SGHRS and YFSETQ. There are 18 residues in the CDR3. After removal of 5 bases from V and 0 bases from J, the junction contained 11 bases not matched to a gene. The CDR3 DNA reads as TGCGCCAGCAGAGATACTAGCGGGGGTCAATATAGCACAGATACGCAGTATTTT. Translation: CASRDTSGGQYSTDTQYF.

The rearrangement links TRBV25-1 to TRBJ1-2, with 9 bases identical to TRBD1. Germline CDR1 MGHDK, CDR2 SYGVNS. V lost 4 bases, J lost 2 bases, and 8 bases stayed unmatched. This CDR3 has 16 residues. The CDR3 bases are TGTGCCAGCAGTGCTGGAGGGACAGGGACGAACTATGGCTACACCTTC. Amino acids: CASSAGGTGTNYGYTF.

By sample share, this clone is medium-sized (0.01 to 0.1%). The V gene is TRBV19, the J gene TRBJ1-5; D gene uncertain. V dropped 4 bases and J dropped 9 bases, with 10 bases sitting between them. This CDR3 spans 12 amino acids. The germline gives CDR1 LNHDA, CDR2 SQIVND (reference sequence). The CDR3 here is CASSTFDRPQHF. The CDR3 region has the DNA TGTGCCAGTAGTACCTTCGACCGGCCCCAGCATTTT.

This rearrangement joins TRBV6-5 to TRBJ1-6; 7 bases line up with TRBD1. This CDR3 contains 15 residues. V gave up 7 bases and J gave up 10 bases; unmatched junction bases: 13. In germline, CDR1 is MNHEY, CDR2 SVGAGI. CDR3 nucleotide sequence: TGTGCCAGCACTCCCCTGCTTACAGGGGAATCACCCCTCCACTTT. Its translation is CASTPLLTGESPLHF.

DNA of the CDR3: TGTGCCAGCAGTGCACTAGCGGGGCCCCACAATGAGCAGTTCTTC. Its translation: CASSALAGPHNEQFF. This sequence joins TRBV6-1 and TRBJ2-1, with 10 bases lining up with TRBD2. The germline V gene encodes CDR1 MNHNS and CDR2 SASEGT. The CDR3 extends over 15 amino acids. J was trimmed by 5 bases and V by 4 bases; bases with no gene match: 5.

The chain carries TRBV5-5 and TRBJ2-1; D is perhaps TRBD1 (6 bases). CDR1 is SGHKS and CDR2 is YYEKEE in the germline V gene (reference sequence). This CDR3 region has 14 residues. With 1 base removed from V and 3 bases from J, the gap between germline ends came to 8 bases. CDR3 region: CASSLQGYYNEQFF. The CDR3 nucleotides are TGTGCCAGCAGCTTGCAGGGGTACTACAATGAGCAGTTCTTC.

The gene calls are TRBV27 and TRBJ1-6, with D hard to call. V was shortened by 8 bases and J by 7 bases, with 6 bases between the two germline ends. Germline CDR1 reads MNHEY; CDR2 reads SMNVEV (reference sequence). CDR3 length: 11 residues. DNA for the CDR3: TGTGCCAGCGGCCTAAATTCACCCCTCCACTTT. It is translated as CASGLNSPLHF.

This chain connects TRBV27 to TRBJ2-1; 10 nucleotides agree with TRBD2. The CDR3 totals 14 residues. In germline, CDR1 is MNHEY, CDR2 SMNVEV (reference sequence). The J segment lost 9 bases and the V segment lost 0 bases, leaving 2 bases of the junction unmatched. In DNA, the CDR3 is TGTGCCAGCAGTTTATCTAGCGGGGGGATTGAGCAGTTCTTC. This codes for CASSLSSGGIEQFF.

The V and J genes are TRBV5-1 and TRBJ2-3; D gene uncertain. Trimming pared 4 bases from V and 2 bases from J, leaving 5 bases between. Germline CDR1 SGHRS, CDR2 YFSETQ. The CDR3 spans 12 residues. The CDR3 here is CASSRNTDTQYF. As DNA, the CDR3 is TGCGCCAGCAGCCGCAACACAGATACGCAGTATTTT.